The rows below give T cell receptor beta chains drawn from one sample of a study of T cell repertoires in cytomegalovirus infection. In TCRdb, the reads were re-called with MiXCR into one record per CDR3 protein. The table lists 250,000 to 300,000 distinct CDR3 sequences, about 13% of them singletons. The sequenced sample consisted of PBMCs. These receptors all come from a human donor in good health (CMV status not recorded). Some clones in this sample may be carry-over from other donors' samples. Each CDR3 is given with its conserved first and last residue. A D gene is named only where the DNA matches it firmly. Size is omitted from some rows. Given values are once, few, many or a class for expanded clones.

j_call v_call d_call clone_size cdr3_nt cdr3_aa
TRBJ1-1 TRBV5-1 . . TGCGCCAGCAGCCCGGGGACGGCTTGGAACACTGAAGCTTTCTTT CASSPGTAWNTEAFF
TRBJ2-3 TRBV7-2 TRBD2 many TGTGCCAGCACCCGGGGCGGGAGCAGTGATACGCAGTATTTT CASTRGGSSDTQYF
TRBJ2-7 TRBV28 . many TGTGCCAGCAGTCTGTTACTTAGCCTTGGACCCTGGTCCTACGAGCAGTACTTC CASSLLLSLGPWSYEQYF
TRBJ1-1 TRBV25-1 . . TGTGCCAGCAGTGACAGGGGTATGAACACTGAAGCGTTATTT CASSDRGMNTEALF
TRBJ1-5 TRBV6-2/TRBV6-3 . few TGTGCCATCGGGCCCACTAATCAGCCCCAGCATTTT CAIGPTNQPQHF
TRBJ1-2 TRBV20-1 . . TGCAGTGCTAGAGATAGTTCGGGCGGGGGCTACACCTTC CSARDSSGGGYTF
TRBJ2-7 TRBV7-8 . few TGTGCCAGCAGCCTCGTCCCCTTTGGTAGCGCGTCCTACGAGCAGTACTTC CASSLVPFGSASYEQYF
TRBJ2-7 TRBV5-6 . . TGTGCCAGCAGCTTCCGACAGGACTACTCCTACGAGCAGTACTTC CASSFRQDYSYEQYF
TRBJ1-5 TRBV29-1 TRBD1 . TGCAGCGTCGGACAGGGGGGCAATCAGCCCCAGCATTTT CSVGQGGNQPQHF
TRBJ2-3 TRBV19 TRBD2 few TGTGCCAGTCGAAGGACTAGCGGGGGGACGGCAGATACGCAGTATTTT CASRRTSGGTADTQYF
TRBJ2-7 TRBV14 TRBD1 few TGTGCCAGCAGCCGAGACTTTACAGGGGCCGGCGAGCAGTACTTC CASSRDFTGAGEQYF
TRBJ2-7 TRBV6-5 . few TGTGCCAGCAGTCCCCGTGGACGGGTAAAAGGAGAGCAGTACTTC CASSPRGRVKGEQYF
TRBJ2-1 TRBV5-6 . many TGTGCCAGCAGTTATAAGGACAGACTCAATGAGCAGTTCTTC CASSYKDRLNEQFF
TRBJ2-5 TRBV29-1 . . TGCAGCGTTCTGTTTGTAGAGACCCAGTACTTC CSVLFVETQYF
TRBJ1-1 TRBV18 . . TGTGCCAGCTCACCCCCAATTGGCAGTTACACTGAAGCTTTCTTT CASSPPIGSYTEAFF
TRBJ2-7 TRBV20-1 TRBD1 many TGCAGTGCTTCACCACCCCCCGACAGGGAGCACGAGCAGTACTTC CSASPPPDREHEQYF
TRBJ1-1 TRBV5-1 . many TGCGCCAGCAGGGTACAGAATATGAACACTGAAGCTTTCTTT CASRVQNMNTEAFF
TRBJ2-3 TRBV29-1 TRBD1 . TGCAGCGTAGCCGGGACAGGGTGGACAGATACGCAGTATTTT CSVAGTGWTDTQYF
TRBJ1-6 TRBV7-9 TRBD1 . TGTGCCAGCAGGGATCGGACAGGGGATTCACCCCTCCACTTT CASRDRTGDSPLHF
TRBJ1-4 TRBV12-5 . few TGTGCTAGTGGCAGGGCAGCTAATAATGAAAAACTGTTTTTT CASGRAANNEKLFF
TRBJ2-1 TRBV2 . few TGTGCCAGCAGCCTCCAGATTGGGTACAATGAGCAGTTCTTC CASSLQIGYNEQFF
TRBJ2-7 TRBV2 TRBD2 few TGTGCCAGCAGTGAGTGGAGAACTAGCGGGCAACACTACGAGCAGTACTTC CASSEWRTSGQHYEQYF
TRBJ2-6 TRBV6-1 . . TGTGCCAGCAGTCGGGAAATTGGGGCCAACGTCCTGACTTTC CASSREIGANVLTF
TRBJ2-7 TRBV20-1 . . TGCAGTGTTGCGGACGGGCGCGGCTTTCAGTACTTC CSVADGRGFQYF
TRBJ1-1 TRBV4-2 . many TGTGCCAGCAGCCAAGATCTCGTTTCGAGGTTAACTGAAGCTTTCTTT CASSQDLVSRLTEAFF
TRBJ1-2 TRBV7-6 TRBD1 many TGTGCCAGCAGCTTAACAGGGGGTGCCTATGGCTACACCTTC CASSLTGGAYGYTF
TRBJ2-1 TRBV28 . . TGTGCCAGCAGCCGCAAGATCGAGGTCAATGAGCAGTTCTTC CASSRKIEVNEQFF
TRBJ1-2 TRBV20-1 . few TGCAGTGCTAGCGACAGCGGATACTATGGCTACACCTTC CSASDSGYYGYTF
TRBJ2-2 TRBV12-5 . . TGTGCTAGTGGTTTAATTAGAACCGGGGAGCTGTTTTTT CASGLIRTGELFF
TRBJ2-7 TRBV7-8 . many TGTGCCAGCAGCTTACCCCTCCGACTGGGAAGCTACGAGCAGTACTTC CASSLPLRLGSYEQYF
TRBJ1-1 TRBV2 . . TGTGCCAGCAGTTATACGACAGCGAACACTGAAGCTTTCTTT CASSYTTANTEAFF
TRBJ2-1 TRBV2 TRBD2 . TGTGCCAGCAGTGACTGGACGAGCGGGGTGATGAATGAGCAGTTCTTC CASSDWTSGVMNEQFF
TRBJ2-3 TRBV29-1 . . TGCAGCGTTGTGGGCAGGTTGGGAACAGATACGCAGTATTTT CSVVGRLGTDTQYF
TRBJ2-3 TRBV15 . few TGTGCCACCAGCGGGAACAGGGCGAGTGATACGCAGTATTTT CATSGNRASDTQYF
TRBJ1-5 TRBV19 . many TGTGCCAGTAGTATAACAGGGAACAATCAGCCCCAGCATTTT CASSITGNNQPQHF
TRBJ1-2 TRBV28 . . TGTGCCAGCGTCGGACAGACACCTAATGGCTATGGCTACACCTTC CASVGQTPNGYGYTF
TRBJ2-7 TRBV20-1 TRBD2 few TGCAGTGCTAGAAATCCCTTGCCGGGGGGCGAGCAGTACTTC CSARNPLPGGEQYF
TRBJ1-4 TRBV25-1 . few TGTGCCAGCAACACAGGAGTAAAGGGGGAAAAACTGTTTTTT CASNTGVKGEKLFF
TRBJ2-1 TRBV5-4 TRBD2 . TGTGCCAGCGGACTAGCGGGGGGCAATGAGCAGTTCTTC CASGLAGGNEQFF
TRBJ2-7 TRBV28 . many TGTGCCAGCACCGAGTCCCAGGGTCGCTACGAGCAGTACTTC CASTESQGRYEQYF
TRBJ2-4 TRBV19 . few TGTGCCAGTAGTACCGACAGCAAAAACATTCAGTACTTC CASSTDSKNIQYF
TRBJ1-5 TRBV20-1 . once TGCAGTGCAGGCGGGCGTGGCAATCAGCCCCAGCATTTT CSAGGRGNQPQHF